One and the same sample provided the 20 T cell receptor beta chains below, sequenced in a study of CD8 T cells in ankylosing spondylitis. Broader study findings: A motif of under 10 highly homologous TCR beta variants was seen as apparently characteristic of ankylosing spondylitis blood.

TCRdb independently ran MiXCR on the 5' RACE reads; one entry per CDR3 protein. The profile covers about 700,000 distinct CDR3 sequences, with under 20% appearing a single time and around 20% taken by the ten largest. No antigen has been assigned to these receptors. What was sequenced was blood, either unsorted or a sorted T cell fraction (not recorded which). These receptors came from a male donor with ankylosing spondylitis.

This clonotype turned up a few times. The chain recombines TRBV18 with TRBJ2-7; 7 bases are a match to TRBD2. CDR3 length: 16 amino acids. Trimming removed 2 bases from V and 3 bases from J; junction bases left unmatched: 10. In germline, CDR1 is KGHSH, CDR2 LQKENI. The CDR3 coding sequence is TGTGCCAGCTCACCATCGGGGGGACTGGGAAACTACGAGCAGTACTTC. Its translation is CASSPSGGLGNYEQYF.

The chain has TRBV12-3 or TRBV12-4 and TRBJ1-4, with TRBD1 matching over 8 bases. V lost 7 bases, J lost 8 bases, and 9 bases stayed unmatched. CDR3 size: 14 residues. The CDR3 coding sequence is TGTGCCAGCACCCCAACAGGGGGAGGCGAAAAACTGTTTTTT. Protein product: CASTPTGGGEKLFF.

V usage is TRBV2 and J usage is TRBJ2-5; 8 bases agree with TRBD2. The CDR3 loop spans 14 amino acids. The V segment lost 4 bases and the J segment 3 bases; nucleotides outside the gene matches: 4. In germline, CDR1 is SNHLY, CDR2 FYNNEI. The CDR3 DNA sequence: TGTGCCAGCAGTGTAGGGACTAGAGAAGAGACCCAGTACTTC. Its translation is CASSVGTREETQYF.

This clonotype has more than one count but fewer than ten. J is TRBJ2-2 and V is TRBV12-3 or TRBV12-4; the D is unclear. The V end was cut by 3 bases, the J end by 0 bases, with 5 bases between. The CDR3 is made up of 14 amino acids. The CDR3 DNA sequence: TGTGCCAGCAGTTTCAGAGCGAACACCGGGGAGCTGTTTTTT. This sequence encodes CASSFRANTGELFF.

The chain recombines TRBV7-2 with TRBJ1-5, with TRBD1 as a possible D gene (5 bases). This CDR3 is 14 amino acids long. The germline V and J ends were trimmed by 5 bases and 4 bases, with 12 bases remaining between them. From germline, CDR1 is SGHTA and CDR2 FQGNSA. Written as DNA, the CDR3 is TGTGCCAGCAGCGGGGGGGGTGGGAATCAGCCCCAGCATTTT. Its translation: CASSGGGGNQPQHF.

The CDR3 bases are TGTGCCAGCAGTGTAAGGACCTCCTACGAGCAGTACTTC. It translates to CASSVRTSYEQYF. The V call is TRBV2, the J call TRBJ2-7, with unresolved D. Trimming took 4 bases from V and 0 from J, leaving 7 bases between them. The CDR3 contains 13 residues. Germline-derived CDR1 and CDR2 are SNHLY and FYNNEI.

This chain uses TRBV9 with TRBJ2-4; 12 nucleotides align to TRBD1. V dropped 3 bases and J dropped 1; count of bases not matched to a gene: 8. The CDR3 contains 18 residues. Germline loops: CDR1 SGDLS, CDR2 YYNGEE. CDR3 DNA: TGTGCCAGCAGCGGATCCGGCGGGACAGGGGGCGCCAAAAACATTCAGTACTTC. Residues: CASSGSGGTGGAKNIQYF.

The chain links TRBV3-1 to TRBJ2-1; D is possibly TRBD2 (5 bases). V lost 2 bases to trimming and J lost 6 bases, with 17 bases between them. The CDR3 has 16 residues. The germline gives CDR1 LGHDT, CDR2 YNNKEL (reference sequence). As DNA, the CDR3 is TGTGCCAGCAGCCAAACCCGGACTGGAGCTCTCAATGAGCAGTTCTTC. It translates to CASSQTRTGALNEQFF.

There are a few counts of this clonotype. This chain joins TRBV12-3 or TRBV12-4 and TRBJ2-1; 9 bases align to TRBD1. The CDR3 totals 16 residues. Germline trimming cut 4 bases from V and 8 bases from J; bases unmatched to any gene: 12. In DNA, the CDR3 is TGTGCCAGCAGTTCAAGCCCCGGGACAGGGTACGATGAGCAGTTCTTC. The encoded protein is CASSSSPGTGYDEQFF.

The V call is TRBV20-1, the J call TRBJ2-3, with D possibly matching TRBD2 (5 bases). The CDR3 is 14 amino acids. The germline V and J ends were trimmed by 5 bases and 0 bases, with 12 bases remaining between them. CDR1 DFQATT and CDR2 SNEGSKA come from the germline V gene (reference sequence). The CDR3 bases are TGCAGTGCTGGACCGGGATTTAGCACAGATACGCAGTATTTT. Protein product: CSAGPGFSTDTQYF.

V gene TRBV5-1 combines with J gene TRBJ2-7, with 8 bases fitting TRBD1. The trim removed 0 bases at V and 7 bases at J, leaving 6 bases unmatched. The CDR3 is 14 amino acids. Germline values: CDR1 SGHRS, CDR2 YFSETQ. CDR3 region: CASSLDQGAREQYF. The CDR3 coding sequence is TGCGCCAGCAGCTTGGACCAGGGGGCGAGGGAGCAGTACTTC.

The sample holds a few counts of this clonotype. V and J are TRBV2 and TRBJ1-1; D is possibly TRBD1 (5 bases). V was shortened by 3 bases and J by 1 base, with 9 bases between the two germline ends. The CDR3 is made up of 14 amino acids. Germline CDR1 and CDR2: SNHLY and FYNNEI. CDR3 amino acids: CASSEWGKNTEAFF. The CDR3 DNA is TGTGCCAGCAGTGAGTGGGGGAAGAACACTGAAGCTTTCTTT. The entire variable domain, with the rest obtained from reference TRBV2 and TRBJ1-1, is as follows: EPEVTQTPSHQVTQMGQEVILRCVPISNHLYFYWYRQILGQKVEFLVSFYNNEISEKSEIFDDQFSVERPDGSNFTLKIRSTKLEDSAMYFCASSEWGKNTEAFFGQGTRLTVV.

This clonotype was seen a handful of times. The chain uses TRBV28 and TRBJ2-7, with D maybe TRBD2 (5 bases). Germline lookup yields CDR1 MDHEN and CDR2 SYDVKM. The CDR3 spans 13 residues. V shed 6 bases and J shed 3 bases, with 12 bases lying between them. The CDR3 DNA follows: TGTGCCAGCAGAGTTCCGGGGTACTACGAGCAGTACTTC. Its translation: CASRVPGYYEQYF.

The rearrangement uses TRBV4-3 and TRBJ1-1, with TRBD1 as a possible D gene (6 bases). The germline V and J ends were trimmed by 6 bases and 4 bases, with 15 bases remaining between them. This CDR3 has 14 amino acids. Germline V gene data show CDR1 as LGHNA and CDR2 as YSLEER. The CDR3 region is CASRPGDRATEAFF. DNA for the CDR3: TGCGCCAGCAGACCAGGGGATAGGGCCACTGAAGCTTTCTTT.

The chain joins TRBV5-1 to TRBJ2-2; the match to TRBD1 covers 9 bases. Per germline, CDR1 SGHRS and CDR2 YFSETQ. The V gene end was trimmed by 6 bases and the J gene end by 4 bases; junction bases not matched to a gene: 4. The CDR3 length is 14 residues. The CDR3 DNA is TGCGCCAGCAACTCGGGACAGGGCACCGGGGAGCTGTTTTTT. Its translation: CASNSGQGTGELFF. Together with reference TRBV5-1 and TRBJ2-2, the CDR3 gives the full variable domain: KAGVTQTPRYLIKTRGQQVTLSCSPISGHRSVSWYQQTPGQGLQFLFEYFSETQRNKGNFPGRFSGRQFSNSRSEMNVSTLELGDSALYLCASNSGQGTGELFFGEGSRLTVL.

This CDR3 reads CATSDTGLAGGSNEQFF. Here the CDR3 DNA reads TGTGCCACCAGTGACACGGGTCTAGCGGGAGGTAGCAATGAGCAGTTCTTC. The chain recombines TRBV24-1 with TRBJ2-1; TRBD2 matches 11 bases. Per the germline V gene, CDR1 is KGHDR and CDR2 is SFDVKD. Trimming removed 4 bases from V and 6 bases from J; junction bases left unmatched: 10. The CDR3 extends over 17 amino acids.

This clonotype has just a few counts. The chain employs TRBV7-9 and TRBJ2-1; 9 bases are a match to TRBD2. The CDR3 loop spans 12 amino acids. J lost 5 bases, V lost 8 bases, and 1 base had no gene match. CDR1 and CDR2 (germline): SEHNR, FQNEAQ (reference sequence). The CDR3 spells CASASGDNEQFF. In DNA form, the CDR3 reads TGTGCCAGCGCTAGCGGGGACAATGAGCAGTTCTTC.

In its sample, this clonotype was seen a few times. The J gene is TRBJ2-1, the V gene TRBV12-3 or TRBV12-4, with D possibly TRBD1 on 5 matching bases. This CDR3 region has 16 residues. V lost 0 bases and J lost 6, with 15 bases in between. In DNA, the CDR3 is TGTGCCAGCAGTTTAGCGCAGGGAAGGCGCGGCAATGAGCAGTTCTTC. As protein: CASSLAQGRRGNEQFF.

In the case of this clonotype: A much larger clone lies a single base off, so this may be a read error. The chain joins TRBV10-3 to TRBJ1-5; D remains ambiguous. The V gene's germline CDR1 is ENHRY and CDR2 SYGVKD. The V and J ends lost 1 base and 4 bases respectively, with 17 bases between them. CDR3 length: 17 amino acids. CDR3 amino acids: CAISELEGSFVNQPQHF. CDR3 DNA sequence: TGTGCCATCAGTGAGTTGGAGGGATCTTTCGTGAATCAGCCCCAGCATTTT.

The chain is built from TRBV12-3 or TRBV12-4 and TRBJ2-5, with D maybe TRBD2 (9 bases). CDR3 size: 17 residues. The V end lost 5 bases, the J end lost 4 bases, and 23 bases lay between the germline ends. The CDR3 DNA sequence: TGTGCCAGCAGTCCAGGGGGCGGGGGGGCCAGGGGAGAGACCCAGTACTTC. Translating it yields CASSPGGGGARGETQYF.